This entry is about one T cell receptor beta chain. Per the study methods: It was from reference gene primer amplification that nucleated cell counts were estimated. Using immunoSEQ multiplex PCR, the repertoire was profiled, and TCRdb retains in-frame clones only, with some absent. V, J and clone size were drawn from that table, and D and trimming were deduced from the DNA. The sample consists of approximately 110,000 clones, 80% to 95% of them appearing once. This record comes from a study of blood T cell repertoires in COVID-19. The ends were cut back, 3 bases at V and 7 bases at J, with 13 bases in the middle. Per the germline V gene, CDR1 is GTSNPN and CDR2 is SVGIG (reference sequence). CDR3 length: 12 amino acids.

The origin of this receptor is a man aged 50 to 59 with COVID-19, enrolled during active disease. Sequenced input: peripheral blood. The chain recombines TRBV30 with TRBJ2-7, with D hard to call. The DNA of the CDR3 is TGTGCCTGGAGGGAGACCAGCCTAGAGCAGTACTTC. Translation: CAWRETSLEQYF.